This section outlines one T cell receptor (beta chain) sequence together with its context. A single record per CDR3 protein comes from TCRdb applying MiXCR to the RT-PCR reads. This table holds about 960,000 distinct CDR3 sequences, 18% found once. This CDR3 is built from 15 residues. V gave up 6 bases and J gave up 2 bases; unmatched junction bases: 8. CDR1 and CDR2 from the germline V gene are MNHEY and SVGEGT. The sample is drawn from a study of patients and donors after allogeneic stem cell transplantation. The sequencing sample was made of blood, either unsorted or a sorted T cell fraction (not recorded which). This chain connects TRBV6-2 or TRBV6-3 to TRBJ1-2, with 8 nucleotides matching TRBD1. The source of this sequence is a human donor who was either an allogeneic HSCT recipient or a stem cell or donor lymphocyte infusion donor (not recorded which). It is not recorded whose cells these are; they may come from a transplant donor. The CDR3 sequence: CASRGVGQGNYGYTF. The DNA of the CDR3 is TGTGCCAGCAGGGGGGTCGGACAGGGCAACTATGGCTACACCTTC.